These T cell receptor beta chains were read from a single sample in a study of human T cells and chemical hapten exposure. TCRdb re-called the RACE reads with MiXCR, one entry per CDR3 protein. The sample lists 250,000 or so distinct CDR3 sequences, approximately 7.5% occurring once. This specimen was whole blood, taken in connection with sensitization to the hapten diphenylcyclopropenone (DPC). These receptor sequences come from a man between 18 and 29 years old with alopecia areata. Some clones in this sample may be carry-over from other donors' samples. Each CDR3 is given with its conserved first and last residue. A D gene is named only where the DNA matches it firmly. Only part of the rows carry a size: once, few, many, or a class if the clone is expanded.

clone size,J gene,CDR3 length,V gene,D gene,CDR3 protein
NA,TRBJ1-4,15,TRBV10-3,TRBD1,CAISETGGRDEKLFF
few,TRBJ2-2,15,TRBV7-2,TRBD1,CASSLGDRGYGELFF
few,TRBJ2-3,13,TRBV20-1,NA,CSARDQNTDTQYF
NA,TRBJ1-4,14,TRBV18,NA,CASSPQGTNEKLFF
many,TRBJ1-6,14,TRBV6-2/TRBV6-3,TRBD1,CASSPGTGSSPLHF
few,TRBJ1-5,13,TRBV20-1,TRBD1,CSAVDRGSQPQHF
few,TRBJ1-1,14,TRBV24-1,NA,CATSDSRRGTEAFF
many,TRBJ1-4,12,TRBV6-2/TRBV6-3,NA,CASSHLKEKLFF
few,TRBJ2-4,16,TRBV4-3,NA,CASSQDLGIAKNIQYF
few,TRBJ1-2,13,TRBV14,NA,CASSQEESYGYTF
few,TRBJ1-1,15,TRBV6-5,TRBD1,CASSPSLQGFTEAFF
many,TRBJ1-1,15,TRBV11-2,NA,CASSLDGGLNTEAFF
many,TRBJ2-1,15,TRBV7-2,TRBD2,CASSSRGSSYNEQFF
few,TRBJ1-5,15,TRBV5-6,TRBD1,CASSYGTGGIQPQHF
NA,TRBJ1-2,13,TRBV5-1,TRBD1,CASSFGQGEGYTF
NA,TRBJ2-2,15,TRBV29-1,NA,CSVEDHSSNTGELFF
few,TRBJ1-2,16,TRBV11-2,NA,CASSPGHRATYYGYTF
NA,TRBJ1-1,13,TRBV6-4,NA,CASSEEANTEAFF
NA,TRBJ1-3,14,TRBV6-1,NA,CASSEGDRGNTIYF
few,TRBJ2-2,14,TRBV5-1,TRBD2,CASSAGENTGELFF
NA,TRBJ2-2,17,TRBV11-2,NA,CASSLGLRGMTTGELFF
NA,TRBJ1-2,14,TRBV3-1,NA,CASSQDRGFGGYTF
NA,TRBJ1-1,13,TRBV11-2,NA,CASSLADGDEAFF
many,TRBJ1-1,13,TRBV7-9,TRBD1,CASSFWTGGEAFF
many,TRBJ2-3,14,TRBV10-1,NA,CASNRGKSTDTQYF
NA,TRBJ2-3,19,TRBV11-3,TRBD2,CASSLSWVAGNEKADTQYF
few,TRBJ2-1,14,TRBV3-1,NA,CASSQDSSFDEQFF